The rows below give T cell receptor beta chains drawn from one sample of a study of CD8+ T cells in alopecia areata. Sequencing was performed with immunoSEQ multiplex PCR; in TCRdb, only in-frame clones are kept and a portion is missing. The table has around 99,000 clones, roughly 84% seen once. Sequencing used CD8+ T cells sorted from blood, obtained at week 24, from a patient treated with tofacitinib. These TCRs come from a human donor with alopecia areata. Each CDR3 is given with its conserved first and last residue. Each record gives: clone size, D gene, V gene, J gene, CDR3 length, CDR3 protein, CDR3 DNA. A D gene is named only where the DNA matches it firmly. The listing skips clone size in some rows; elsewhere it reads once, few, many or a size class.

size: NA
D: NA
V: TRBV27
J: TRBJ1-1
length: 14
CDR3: CASSLWAGNTEAFF
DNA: TGTGCCAGCAGTTTGTGGGCCGGCAACACTGAAGCTTTCTTT

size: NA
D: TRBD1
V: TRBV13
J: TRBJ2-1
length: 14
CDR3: CASSPDRGYNEQFF
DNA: TGTGCCAGCAGCCCGGACAGGGGTTACAATGAGCAGTTCTTC

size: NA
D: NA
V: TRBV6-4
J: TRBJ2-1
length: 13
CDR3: CASSEGDKNEQFF
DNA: TGTGCCAGCAGTGAAGGGGACAAGAATGAGCAGTTCTTC

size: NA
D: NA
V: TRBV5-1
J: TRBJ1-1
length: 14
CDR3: CASSVDALNTEAFF
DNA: TGCGCCAGCAGCGTCGACGCACTGAACACTGAAGCTTTCTTT

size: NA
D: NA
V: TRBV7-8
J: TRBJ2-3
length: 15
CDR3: CASSLVGGAGDTQYF
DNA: TGTGCCAGCAGCTTAGTTGGGGGGGCAGGAGATACGCAGTATTTT

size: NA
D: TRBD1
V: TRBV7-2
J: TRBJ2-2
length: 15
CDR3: CASSYLDRVTGELFF
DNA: TGTGCCAGCAGCTACTTAGACAGGGTCACCGGGGAGCTGTTTTTT

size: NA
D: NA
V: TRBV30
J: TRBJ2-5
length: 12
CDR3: CAWTGAQETQYF
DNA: TGTGCCTGGACCGGGGCCCAAGAGACCCAGTACTTC

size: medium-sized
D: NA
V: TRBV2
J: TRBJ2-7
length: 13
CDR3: CASTVADSYEQYF
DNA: TGTGCCAGCACGGTTGCCGACTCCTACGAGCAGTACTTC

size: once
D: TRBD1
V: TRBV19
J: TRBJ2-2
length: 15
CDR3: CASSIETGGSGELFF
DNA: TGTGCCAGTAGTATAGAGACAGGGGGCAGCGGGGAGCTGTTTTTT

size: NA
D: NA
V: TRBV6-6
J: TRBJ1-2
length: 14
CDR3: CASSLRGVNYGYTF
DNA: TGTGCCAGCAGTTTGAGAGGCGTCAACTATGGCTACACCTTC

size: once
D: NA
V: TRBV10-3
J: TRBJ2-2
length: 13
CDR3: CAISDGGAGELFF
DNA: TGTGCCATCAGTGATGGGGGCGCCGGGGAGCTGTTTTTT

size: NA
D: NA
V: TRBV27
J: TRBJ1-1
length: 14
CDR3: CASSSHRGNTEAFF
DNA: TGTGCCAGCAGTTCGCATAGAGGCAACACTGAAGCTTTCTTT

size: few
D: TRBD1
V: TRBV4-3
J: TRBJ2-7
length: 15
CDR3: CASSYSLTGAYEQYF
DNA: TGCGCCAGCAGCTATTCCCTCACAGGGGCCTACGAGCAGTACTTC

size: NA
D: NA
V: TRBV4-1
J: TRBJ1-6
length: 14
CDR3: CASSHSGESSPLHF
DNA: TGCGCCAGCAGTCATTCAGGGGAAAGTTCACCCCTCCACTTT

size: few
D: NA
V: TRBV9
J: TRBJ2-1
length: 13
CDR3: CASSVATGNEQFF
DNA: TGTGCCAGCAGCGTAGCTACAGGGAATGAGCAGTTCTTC

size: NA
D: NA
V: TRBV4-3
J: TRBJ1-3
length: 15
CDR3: CASSPTTGPGNTIYF
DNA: TGCGCCAGCAGCCCGACGACGGGACCTGGAAACACCATATATTTT

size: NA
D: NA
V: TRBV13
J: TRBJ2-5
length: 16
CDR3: CASSQAGPAEQETQYF
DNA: TGTGCCAGCAGCCAAGCAGGGCCGGCGGAACAAGAGACCCAGTACTTC

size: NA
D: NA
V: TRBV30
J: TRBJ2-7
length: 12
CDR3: CAWGGSSYEQYF
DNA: TGTGCCTGGGGGGGGAGCTCCTACGAGCAGTACTTC

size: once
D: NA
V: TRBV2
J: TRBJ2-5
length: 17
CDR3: CASSTEGRWASGETQYF
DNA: TGTGCCAGCAGCACTGAGGGGAGGTGGGCCTCAGGAGAGACCCAGTACTTC

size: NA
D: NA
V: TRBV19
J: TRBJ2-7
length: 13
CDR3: CASSISVTYEQYF
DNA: TGTGCCAGTAGTATTTCAGTAACCTACGAGCAGTACTTC

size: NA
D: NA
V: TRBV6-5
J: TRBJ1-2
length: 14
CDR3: CASSTIKGVFVNTF
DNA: TGTGCCAGCAGCACAATCAAGGGGGTTTTCGTGAACACCTTC

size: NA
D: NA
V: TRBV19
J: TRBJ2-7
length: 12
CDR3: CASIGTHNEQYF
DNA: TGTGCCAGTATTGGGACTCATAACGAGCAGTACTTC

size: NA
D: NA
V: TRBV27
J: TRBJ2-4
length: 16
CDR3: CASSPLGGGRKNIQYF
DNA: TGTGCCAGCAGTCCCCTAGGAGGAGGTAGAAAAAACATTCAGTACTTC